The rows below give T cell receptor beta chains drawn from one sample of a study of immune cell composition in non-small cell lung cancer. Sequencing was performed with immunoSEQ multiplex PCR; in TCRdb, only in-frame clones are kept and a portion is missing. The sample has around 8,400 clones; about 64% are singletons. The source material was lung tumor tissue. The receptors come from a human donor with non-small cell lung cancer. The CDR3 runs from the conserved cysteine through the conserved F or W. The order of the fields is clone size, J gene, V gene, D gene, CDR3 DNA, CDR3 protein. D genes are given only for firm matches. Some rows have no size entry. The others give once, few or many, or a class for an expanded clone.

>.|TRBJ2-5|TRBV14|TRBD2
TGTGCCAGCAGCCAAGAGGCTAGCGGGAGTAAGGGTGAGACCCAGTACTTC
CASSQEASGSKGETQYF
>.|TRBJ1-4|TRBV9|.
TGTGCCAGCAGCGCGGTCGGCGGCAGATCAACTAATGAAAAACTGTTTTTT
CASSAVGGRSTNEKLFF
>.|TRBJ2-3|TRBV2|.
TGTGCCAGCAGACTAGGCACAGATACGCAGTATTTT
CASRLGTDTQYF
>few|TRBJ1-5|TRBV6-5|.
TGTGCCAGCAGGGATCACAGTGGCAATCAGCCCCAGCATTTT
CASRDHSGNQPQHF
>.|TRBJ2-5|TRBV28|TRBD1
TGTGCCAGCAAGCGCCCAGGGGGAAGAAGTCTCGAGACCCAGTACTTC
CASKRPGGRSLETQYF
>.|TRBJ1-1|TRBV27|.
TGTGCCAGCAGTTTATCGATGGCAAACACTGAAGCTTTCTTT
CASSLSMANTEAFF
>.|TRBJ2-1|TRBV5-1|TRBD2
TGCGCCAGCAGCGTGGTGGCCGGGACTATTGACAATGAGCAGTTCTTC
CASSVVAGTIDNEQFF
>few|TRBJ2-7|TRBV28|TRBD2
TGTGCCAGCAGTTCAGGACTAGCGACACAGTACTTC
CASSSGLATQYF
>.|TRBJ1-1|TRBV19|.
TGTGCCAGTACCACCCGGGGATCGAGGGCGTTGAACACTGAAGCTTTCTTT
CASTTRGSRALNTEAFF
>.|TRBJ2-5|TRBV7-8|TRBD1
TGTGCCAGCAGCAGAAGGGGGACAGGGTTACAAGAGACCCAGTACTTC
CASSRRGTGLQETQYF
>.|TRBJ1-4|TRBV7-2|.
TGTGCCAGCAGCTCAGGGGCGGGTAATGAAAAACTGTTTTTT
CASSSGAGNEKLFF
>.|TRBJ2-7|TRBV6-5|TRBD1
TGTGCCAGCAGTTGGGACAGGGGCGACTACGAGCAGTACTTC
CASSWDRGDYEQYF
>.|TRBJ1-1|TRBV28|.
TGTGCCAGCAGTTTGAGACAGAACACTGAAGCTTTCTTT
CASSLRQNTEAFF
>.|TRBJ1-2|TRBV7-2|.
TGTGCCAGCAGCTCGTCCGTCCCCGGGTATGGCTACACCTTC
CASSSSVPGYGYTF
>.|TRBJ2-3|TRBV29-1|.
TGCAGCGCGAGGACGGAGGGGCACACAGATACGCAGTATTTT
CSARTEGHTDTQYF
>medium-sized|TRBJ1-1|TRBV19|.
TGTGCCAGTACCGAACGGCCGGGGACTGAAGCTTTCTTT
CASTERPGTEAFF
>few|TRBJ2-3|TRBV28|.
TGTGCCAGCAGTTTTACCGGGAGAGCAGATACGCAGTATTTT
CASSFTGRADTQYF
>once|TRBJ2-7|TRBV10-1|TRBD1
TGCGCCAGCAGCGCAGCCGGGACAGCTACCTACGAGCAGTACTTC
CASSAAGTATYEQYF
>.|TRBJ2-5|TRBV10-3|TRBD2
TGTGCCATCAGTGACCGGGGGGGCTGGCAAGAGACCCAGTACTTC
CAISDRGGWQETQYF
>.|TRBJ2-1|TRBV18|TRBD1
TGTGCCAGCTCACAGGACAGGTTCAATGAGCAGTTCTTC
CASSQDRFNEQFF
>few|TRBJ2-5|TRBV9|.
TGTGCCAGCAGCCCGTCGCGGGGTCAAGAGACCCAGTACTTC
CASSPSRGQETQYF
>.|TRBJ2-2|TRBV11-3|.
TGTGCCACCCGGAAACAGGGAGAAACCGGGGAGCTGTTTTTT
CATRKQGETGELFF
>few|TRBJ1-1|TRBV29-1|TRBD1
TGCAGCGTTGACAGGGGGTCACCTGAAGCTTTCTTT
CSVDRGSPEAFF
>.|TRBJ2-1|TRBV18|.
TGTGCCAGCTCATCGTTAGCGTTGCAGACCTACAATGAGCAGTTCTTC
CASSSLALQTYNEQFF
>few|TRBJ2-1|TRBV18|TRBD1
TGTGCCAGCTCACCACGACGACAGGGTGGTTTCCAACAACTGACTCCGGAGCAGTTCTTC
CASSPRRQGGFQQLTPEQFF
>few|TRBJ1-1|TRBV29-1|TRBD1
TGCAGCGGCGTGTCAGGGTCAGGGGGCTTTGAAGCTTTCTTT
CSGVSGSGGFEAFF
>few|TRBJ1-5|TRBV5-3|TRBD1
TGTGCCAGAAGCACGGGACAGGGGGGTGATAGCAATCAGCCCCAGCATTTT
CARSTGQGGDSNQPQHF
>.|TRBJ2-4|TRBV6-1|TRBD2
TGTGCCAGCAGTGCCGCGGCGGGGGAGAAAAACATTCAGTACTTC
CASSAAAGEKNIQYF